One and the same sample provided the 31 T cell receptor beta chains below, sequenced in a study of cytomegalovirus exposure and HLA in healthy donors. The PCR was carried out with 60 Vbeta primers and 13 Jbeta primers. Sequencing was performed with immunoSEQ multiplex PCR; in TCRdb, only in-frame clones are kept and a portion is missing. The sample gives some 45,000 clones, less than 75% of which show up once; around 5.9% is in the top ten. The sequencing input was PBMCs. Every receptor here comes from a man aged 25-40 years in good health and CMV-seronegative.

CDR3 sequence reads: CASSYSGAGHYEQYF. CDR3 nucleotide sequence: TGTGCCAGCAGTTATTCAGGGGCAGGCCATTACGAGCAGTACTTC. V gene TRBV6-5 combines with J gene TRBJ2-7; D perhaps matches TRBD1 (6 bases). Germline V gene lookup returns CDR1 MNHEY and CDR2 SVGAGI. V gave up 3 bases and J gave up 4 bases, with 16 bases separating them. This CDR3 is built from 15 residues.

This chain's CDR3 is CASSLGFGGAETQYF. The CDR3 region has the DNA TGTGCCAGCAGCTTGGGTTTTGGGGGCGCGGAGACCCAGTACTTC. The chain employs TRBV5-4 and TRBJ2-5; TRBD1 might be the D (6 bases). The CDR3 consists of 15 residues. Germline CDR1 SGHNT, CDR2 YYREEE (reference sequence). With 0 bases removed from V and 5 bases from J, the gap between germline ends came to 14 bases.

V usage is TRBV5-8 and J usage is TRBJ2-2, with TRBD2 matching over 11 bases. Germline loops: CDR1 SGHTS, CDR2 YDEGEE. J gave up 3 bases and V 3 bases, and 7 bases lay outside the gene matches. The CDR3 totals 17 residues. The CDR3 coding sequence is TGTGCCAGCAGCTACTGGGGACTAGCGGCCGACACCGGGGAGCTGTTTTTT. Protein product: CASSYWGLAADTGELFF. Supplemented by reference TRBV5-8 and TRBJ2-2, the full variable domain reads EAGVTQSPTHLIKTRGQQATLRCSPISGHTSVYWYQQALGLGLQFLLWYDEGEERNRGNFPPRFSGRQFPNYSSELNVNALELEDSALYLCASSYWGLAADTGELFFGEGSRLTVL.

This chain joins TRBV10-2 and TRBJ1-3; D call uncertain. Germline-derived CDR1 and CDR2 are WSHSY and SAAADI. The germline V and J ends were trimmed by 5 bases and 0 bases, with 8 bases remaining between them. The CDR3 is 14 residues long. The CDR3, as DNA: TGCGCCAGCAGTCCCCTCTTCTCTGGAAACACCATATATTTT. Protein: CASSPLFSGNTIYF.

V usage is TRBV5-4 and J usage is TRBJ2-6; 8 nucleotides agree with TRBD1. The CDR3 sequence is 15 residues long. Germline V gives CDR1 SGHNT, CDR2 YYREEE (reference sequence). V lost 9 bases and J lost 1; bases outside the gene matches: 6. CDR3 DNA sequence: TGTGCCACGCAGGGGGCGGCTTCTGGGGCCAACGTCCTGACTTTC. It yields the protein CATQGAASGANVLTF. Variable domain in full (rest from reference TRBV5-4 and TRBJ2-6): ETGVTQSPTHLIKTRGQQVTLRCSSQSGHNTVSWYQQALGQGPQFIFQYYREEENGRGNFPPRFSGLQFPNYSSELNVNALELDDSALYLCATQGAASGANVLTFGAGSRLTVL.

The genes are TRBV5-1 and TRBJ1-5; the D is unclear. V lost 0 bases and J 0 bases, leaving 7 bases between the germline ends. The CDR3 totals 15 residues. Germline values: CDR1 SGHRS, CDR2 YFSETQ. Here the CDR3 DNA reads TGCGCCAGCAGCTTGGATTCCAGTAGCAATCAGCCCCAGCATTTT. Encoded protein: CASSLDSSSNQPQHF.

The chain carries TRBV19 and TRBJ2-2; D is possibly TRBD2 (6 bases). Germline values: CDR1 LNHDA, CDR2 SQIVND (reference sequence). The V end lost 8 bases, the J end lost 1 base, and 11 bases lay between the germline ends. The CDR3 is made up of 14 amino acids. CDR3 in DNA: TGTGCCAGTCGGCGGGACTGGAACACCGGGGAGCTGTTTTTT. It codes for CASRRDWNTGELFF.

The CDR3 loop is CASIGQATNEKLFF. For the CDR3, the DNA is TGCGCCAGCATTGGGCAGGCAACTAATGAAAAACTGTTTTTT. The chain carries TRBV10-2 and TRBJ1-4; D ambiguous. The CDR3 is made up of 14 amino acids. The germline gives CDR1 WSHSY, CDR2 SAAADI. V was clipped by 7 bases and J by 0 bases, with 9 bases between them.

The J gene is TRBJ2-1, the V gene TRBV10-1, with TRBD2 matching 8 bases. CDR1 is WNHNN, CDR2 SYGVQD, per germline (reference sequence). V shed 2 bases, J shed 1 base, and the junction held 4 bases outside the gene matches. This CDR3 contains 16 residues. CDR3 DNA: TGCGCCAGCAGTGAGCGGGGACTAGGTTCCTACAATGAGCAGTTCTTC. Translation: CASSERGLGSYNEQFF.

This clone was counted a few times. The chain recombines TRBV6-5 with TRBJ1-5, with D tentatively TRBD1 (6 bases). Germline V gene sequence: CDR1 MNHEY, CDR2 SVGAGI. Trimming removed 6 bases from V and 1 base from J, with 13 bases in between. CDR3 length equals 15 residues. The CDR3 reads CASRMRQDSNQPQHF. CDR3 DNA: TGTGCCAGCAGAATGAGACAGGACAGCAATCAGCCCCAGCATTTT.

The rearrangement joins TRBV5-1 to TRBJ2-7; tentative D call: TRBD1 (5 bases). Trimming shortened V by 4 bases and J by 2 bases, and 7 bases separated the two germline ends. Per the germline V gene, CDR1 is SGHRS and CDR2 is YFSETQ. The CDR3 runs 12 residues. The CDR3 coding sequence is TGCGCCAGCAGCGGACACACCTACGAGCAGTACTTC. As protein: CASSGHTYEQYF. The full variable domain, with the rest looked up from reference TRBV5-1 and TRBJ2-7, is KAGVTQTPRYLIKTRGQQVTLSCSPISGHRSVSWYQQTPGQGLQFLFEYFSETQRNKGNFPGRFSGRQFSNSRSEMNVSTLELGDSALYLCASSGHTYEQYFGPGTRLTVT.

This clone was counted between two and nine times. The chain uses TRBV16 and TRBJ2-3; TRBD2 matches at 7 bases. V lost 1 base and J lost 1; bases outside the gene matches: 5. From germline, CDR1 is KGHSY and CDR2 FQNENV. The CDR3 is 16 residues long. As DNA, the CDR3 is TGTGCCAGCAGCCAATTTGGGGCGGGAGGCACAGATACGCAGTATTTT. Translating gives CASSQFGAGGTDTQYF.

There are a few counts of this clone. The chain employs TRBV9 and TRBJ2-3; 8 bases match TRBD2. In germline, CDR1 is SGDLS, CDR2 YYNGEE. The CDR3 is made up of 16 amino acids. V was clipped by 2 bases and J by 2 bases; unmatched bases: 7. Here the CDR3 reads CASSVPLAGPTDTQYF. The CDR3 DNA reads TGTGCCAGCAGCGTCCCCCTAGCGGGCCCCACAGATACGCAGTATTTT.

The J gene is TRBJ2-7, the V gene TRBV7-2, with D possibly matching TRBD2 (5 bases). V lost 5 bases to trimming and J lost 0 bases, with 14 bases between them. The CDR3 has 15 amino acids. Germline values: CDR1 SGHTA, CDR2 FQGNSA. The CDR3 DNA follows: TGTGCCAGCAGCCGACGAGCGGATTCCTCCTACGAGCAGTACTTC. Residues: CASSRRADSSYEQYF.

This clone was seen more than once but under ten times. CDR3 region: CASSMRSGRLTGELFF. DNA for the CDR3: TGTGCCAGTAGTATGCGTAGCGGGAGACTAACCGGGGAGCTGTTTTTT. The genes are TRBV19 and TRBJ2-2, with 9 bases identical to TRBD2. The CDR3 is 16 amino acids. V dropped 3 bases and J dropped 5; count of bases not matched to a gene: 7. Germline CDR1 and CDR2: LNHDA and SQIVND (reference sequence).

V is TRBV25-1 and J is TRBJ1-1, with 7 nucleotides matching TRBD1. Trimming took 7 bases from V and 5 from J; bases not matched to a gene: 7. The V gene's germline CDR1 is MGHDK and CDR2 SYGVNS. The CDR3 is 13 amino acids. CDR3 coding DNA: TGTGCCAGCACCAGAGGACAGGTAACTGAAGCTTTCTTT. Amino acid sequence: CASTRGQVTEAFF.

The chain employs TRBV7-9 and TRBJ1-2, with D perhaps TRBD1 (5 bases). This CDR3 region has 15 residues. Trimming stripped 3 bases from V and 1 base from J, with 12 bases between. CDR1 is SEHNR and CDR2 is FQNEAQ in the germline V gene (reference sequence). The CDR3: CASSLGGGGNYGYTF. The CDR3 DNA sequence: TGTGCCAGCAGCTTGGGAGGTGGGGGTAACTATGGCTACACCTTC.

The chain recombines TRBV2 with TRBJ2-7; no firm D call. Germline V gene lookup returns CDR1 SNHLY and CDR2 FYNNEI. There are 12 residues in the CDR3. V was cut by 6 bases and J by 5 bases, with 11 bases left in between. The DNA of the CDR3 is TGTGCCAGCAGGGCCGACCGGGACGAGCAGTACTTC. It specifies CASRADRDEQYF.

The chain is built from TRBV21-1 and TRBJ1-1; the tabulated D call, TRBD1, remains unverified against the DNA. TRBV21-1 constitutes a pseudogene. CDR3 length: 14 amino acids. CDR3 loop: CASSKGRENTEAFF. The CDR3 DNA follows: TGTGCCAGCAGCAAGGGCCGCGAAAACACTGAAGCTTTCTTT.

The rearrangement joins TRBV6-5 to TRBJ2-7; D is perhaps TRBD2 (5 bases). This CDR3 contains 15 residues. CDR1 is MNHEY, CDR2 SVGAGI, per germline. With 6 bases removed from V and 3 bases from J, the gap between germline ends came to 18 bases. This chain's CDR3 is CASSYQPGSIYEQYF. The CDR3 DNA reads TGTGCCAGCAGCTACCAGCCGGGGTCTATCTACGAGCAGTACTTC.

This clone was seen just once. The gene calls are TRBV6-1 and TRBJ1-1, with D possibly being TRBD1 (5 bases). CDR3 length: 11 residues. The germline V gene encodes CDR1 MNHNS and CDR2 SASEGT. Trimming pared 2 bases from V and 10 bases from J, leaving 8 bases between. CDR3 amino acids: CASSEMGGAFF. CDR3 in DNA: TGTGCCAGCAGTGAAATGGGGGGAGCTTTCTTT.

A single count supports this clone. This chain uses TRBV5-4 with TRBJ2-3, with TRBD2 matching 9 bases. The CDR3 is 17 amino acids. With 4 bases clipped from V and 2 bases from J, the junction kept 11 bases outside the gene matches. Germline CDR1 is SGHNT and CDR2 is YYREEE (reference sequence). The CDR3 loop reads CASSKTGTSLITDTQYF. The CDR3 DNA reads TGTGCCAGCAGCAAAACCGGGACTAGCCTTATCACAGATACGCAGTATTTT.

The genes are TRBV7-9 and TRBJ1-4; perhaps TRBD1 as D (6 bases). Germline lookup yields CDR1 SEHNR and CDR2 FQNEAQ (reference sequence). This CDR3 has 16 amino acids. The V and J ends lost 5 bases and 0 bases respectively, with 13 bases between them. CDR3 sequence: CASSQRGGATNEKLFF. The CDR3 bases are TGTGCCAGCAGCCAGAGGGGGGGGGCAACTAATGAAAAACTGTTTTTT. Based on the CDR3 plus reference TRBV7-9 and TRBJ1-4, the full variable domain is DTGVSQNPRHKITKRGQNVTFRCDPISEHNRLYWYRQTLGQGPEFLTYFQNEAQLEKSRLLSDRFSAERPKGSFSTLEIQRTEQGDSAMYLCASSQRGGATNEKLFFGSGTQLSVL.

The chain couples TRBV4-2 to TRBJ2-7; the match to TRBD2 covers 10 bases. V was pared by 0 bases and J by 0 bases, with 11 bases of the junction left unmatched. The CDR3 runs 19 residues. Germline V gene lookup returns CDR1 LGHNA and CDR2 YNFKEQ. This CDR3 reads CASSQDSGLAGGYSYEQYF. In DNA form, the CDR3 reads TGTGCCAGCAGCCAAGATAGCGGATTAGCGGGAGGATACTCCTACGAGCAGTACTTC.

CDR3 bases: TGCGCCAGCAGCCACCCCCCGGTGGGTGCGGGGTACGAGCAGTACTTC. It encodes CASSHPPVGAGYEQYF. This rearrangement joins TRBV4-1 to TRBJ2-7, with a weak D call TRBD2 (6 bases). With 3 bases removed from V and 4 bases from J, the gap between germline ends came to 19 bases. Germline loops: CDR1 MGHRA, CDR2 YSYEKL. CDR3 length equals 16 residues.

V is TRBV2 and J is TRBJ1-5, with 7 bases that match TRBD1. The CDR3 has 15 amino acids. CDR1 is SNHLY and CDR2 is FYNNEI in the germline V gene. Trimming took 7 bases from V and 4 from J; bases not matched to a gene: 10. The CDR3 here is CASTQGGSGNQPQHF. The CDR3 DNA reads as TGTGCCAGCACGCAAGGGGGCTCGGGTAATCAGCCCCAGCATTTT.

This chain joins TRBV2 and TRBJ2-3, with 11 positions matching TRBD2. This CDR3 comprises 14 residues. Per the germline V gene, CDR1 is SNHLY and CDR2 is FYNNEI. Trimming at V came to 6 bases and at J to 5 bases, leaving 4 bases not matched to a gene. This chain's CDR3 is CASRVAGGGDTQYF. In DNA, the CDR3 is TGTGCCAGCAGGGTAGCGGGAGGGGGAGATACGCAGTATTTT.

The chain is built from TRBV11-2 and TRBJ1-5; 8 nucleotides match TRBD1. The CDR3 contains 14 residues. Trimming removed 5 bases from V and 4 bases from J; junction bases left unmatched: 4. Germline loops: CDR1 SGHAT, CDR2 FQNNGV. The CDR3 DNA reads TGTGCCAGCAGCGAAGGACAGGGAAATCAGCCCCAGCATTTT. Protein sequence: CASSEGQGNQPQHF.

This chain uses TRBV7-9 with TRBJ2-5; TRBD1 matches at 7 bases. Gene TRBJ2-7 matches the end of the DNA better, so the J call may be wrong. Germline V gene sequence: CDR1 SEHNR, CDR2 FQNEAQ (reference sequence). This CDR3 has 14 amino acids. The CDR3 sequence: CASSPGAGGYEQYF. In DNA, the CDR3 is TGTGCCAGCAGCCCCGGGGCAGGGGGCTACGAGCAGTACTTC.

The rearrangement joins TRBV5-1 to TRBJ2-7, with TRBD2 as a possible D gene (6 bases). Trimming shortened V by 0 bases and J by 7 bases, and 11 bases separated the two germline ends. There are 13 residues in the CDR3. CDR1 and CDR2 from the germline V gene are SGHRS and YFSETQ. CDR3 in amino acids: CASSLGGVEEQYF. CDR3 nucleotide sequence: TGCGCCAGCAGCTTGGGCGGGGTTGAGGAGCAGTACTTC.

Of note for this clone: Lacking the conserved final phenylalanine or tryptophan, this CDR3 likely reflects a read error. This chain links TRBV11-2 with TRBJ2-2, with 8 bases identical to TRBD1. Germline V gives CDR1 SGHAT, CDR2 FQNNGV. V was pared by 5 bases and J by 7 bases, with 9 bases of the junction left unmatched. There are 15 residues in the CDR3. The DNA of the CDR3 is TGTGCCAGCAGCCCACGACAGGGACAGGTCGGGGAGCTGTTTGTT. This translates into CASSPRQGQVGELFV.